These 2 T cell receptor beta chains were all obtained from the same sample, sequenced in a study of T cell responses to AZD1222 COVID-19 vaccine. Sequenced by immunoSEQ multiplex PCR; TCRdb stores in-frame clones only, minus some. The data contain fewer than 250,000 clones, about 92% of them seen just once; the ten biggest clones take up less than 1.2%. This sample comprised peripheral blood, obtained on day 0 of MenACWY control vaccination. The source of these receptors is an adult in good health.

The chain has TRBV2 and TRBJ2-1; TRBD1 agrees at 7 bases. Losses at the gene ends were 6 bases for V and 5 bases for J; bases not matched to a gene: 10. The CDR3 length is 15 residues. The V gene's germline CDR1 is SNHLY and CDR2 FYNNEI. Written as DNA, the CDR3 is TGTGCCAGCAGGACACAGGGGAGTGCCCACAATGAGCAGTTCTTC. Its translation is CASRTQGSAHNEQFF.

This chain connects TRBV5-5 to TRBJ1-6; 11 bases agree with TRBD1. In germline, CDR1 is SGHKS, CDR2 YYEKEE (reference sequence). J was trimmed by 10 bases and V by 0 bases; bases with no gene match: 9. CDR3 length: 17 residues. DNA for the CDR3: TGTGCCAGCAGCTTGGTAGGACAGGGGGCGACCTCCTCACCCCTCCACTTT. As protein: CASSLVGQGATSSPLHF.